This is a list of T cell receptor beta chains from one sample in a study of blood T cell repertoires in COVID-19. TCRdb's copy holds only in-frame clones and misses some; the assay was immunoSEQ multiplex PCR. Of about 170,000 clones in the sample, roughly 85% were seen once. The sequenced sample consisted of peripheral blood. Source of these receptors: a human donor with acute or convalescent COVID-19. The donor label of this sample is uncertain. Each CDR3 is given with its conserved first and last residue.

>11|TRBV7-9|TRBJ1-2
CASSFTDGYTF
>15|TRBV7-6|TRBJ1-4
CASSFQGATNEKLFF
>15|TRBV5-8|TRBJ1-5
CASSEGNRLNQPQHF
>16|TRBV11-2|TRBJ1-3
CASSFRGQTSGNTIYF
>16|TRBV7-3|TRBJ1-1
CASSLSLWQGDTEAFF
>16|TRBV18|TRBJ1-3
CASSPLLQGDGNTIYF
>16|TRBV5-1|TRBJ1-5
CASSLGVTGVNQPQHF
>15|TRBV6-7|TRBJ1-3
CASRTTESSGNTIYF
>14|TRBV28|TRBJ1-3
CASSSFSTGNTIYF
>15|TRBV19|TRBJ1-6
CASSHRGGRNSPLHF
>13|TRBV9|TRBJ2-7
CASSPGWPYEQYF
>13|TRBV5-1|TRBJ1-2
CASSLQGSGGYTF
>12|TRBV4-2|TRBJ1-1
CASSQDRREAFF
>14|TRBV28|TRBJ1-1
CASSLTGGETEAFF
>14|TRBV5-6|TRBJ1-6
CASSSTGVNSPLHF
>13|TRBV6-2/TRBV6-3|TRBJ1-1
CASSPNKNTEAFF
>16|TRBV4-2|TRBJ1-6
CASRAEPGQENSPLHF
>14|TRBV29-1|TRBJ1-1
CSVGRGGMNTEAFF
>15|TRBV3-1/TRBV3-2|TRBJ1-2
CASSPSLGQGEGYTF
>15|TRBV6-5|TRBJ1-1
CASSYSTGTNTEAFF
>17|TRBV25-1|TRBJ1-1
CASSTGQMPLIDTEAFF
>17|TRBV5-1|TRBJ1-2
CASSLGGPTGGNYGYTF
>17|TRBV9|TRBJ1-1
CASSVDVGGIGNTEAFF
>15|TRBV7-3|TRBJ1-2
CASSPYDGDHGGYTF